This T cell receptor beta chain was identified in a study of cytomegalovirus exposure and HLA in healthy donors. The PCR contained 60 Vbeta and 13 Jbeta primers. TCRdb keeps only in-frame clones here, not all; method: immunoSEQ multiplex PCR. The sample comprises roughly 100,000 clones, roughly three quarters of which are singletons, and 3.2% rests with the top ten. This clone occurred once. Sequenced input: PBMCs. The source is a young man in good health and CMV-seronegative.

CDR3 in amino acids: CATSRDIMGEDGYTF. The CDR3 region has the DNA TGTGCCACCAGCAGAGATATTATGGGAGAGGATGGCTACACCTTC. The chain recombines TRBV15 with TRBJ1-2; the D is unclear. The CDR3 loop spans 15 amino acids. Germline V CDR1 and CDR2: LNHNV, YYDKDF (reference sequence). Between the trimmed V and J ends, which lost 0 bases and 6 bases, there was a span of 14 bases.